Below, 22 T cell receptor beta chains from the same sample are listed, as sequenced in a study of blood T cell repertoires in COVID-19. Profiled with immunoSEQ multiplex PCR; TCRdb holds only in-frame clones, not every one. The profile shows roughly 280,000 clones, roughly 87% of them singletons. Input material: peripheral blood. Receptor source: a woman in her forties or fifties who had recovered from COVID-19.

This rearrangement joins TRBV29-1 to TRBJ2-1, with 13 bases that match TRBD2. The V and J ends lost 7 bases and 4 bases, in that order; junction bases with no gene match: 7. CDR1 SQVTM and CDR2 ANQGSEA come from the germline V gene. The CDR3 length is 15 residues. This chain's CDR3 is CSAKAGLAGYNEQFF. CDR3 nucleotides: TGCAGCGCAAAGGCGGGACTAGCGGGATACAATGAGCAGTTCTTC.

The chain recombines TRBV5-8 with TRBJ1-1; D perhaps matches TRBD1 (5 bases). Germline V gene sequence: CDR1 SGHTS, CDR2 YDEGEE. This CDR3 comprises 16 residues. Trimming removed 1 base from V and 1 base from J, with 14 bases in between. The CDR3 nucleotides read TGTGCCAGCAGCTTGTGGATGGGGGGAAAGAACACTGAAGCTTTCTTT. As protein: CASSLWMGGKNTEAFF.

The CDR3 reads CASSVDPSRGVYGYTF. For the CDR3, the DNA is TGTGCCAGCAGCGTAGACCCCTCCAGGGGTGTCTATGGCTACACCTTC. This rearrangement joins TRBV9 to TRBJ1-2, with D possibly being TRBD1 (6 bases). The CDR3 runs 16 residues. The V gene lost 0 bases and the J gene lost 4 bases, with 16 bases spanning the gap. Germline assignment: CDR1 SGDLS and CDR2 YYNGEE.

The V call is TRBV4-2, the J call TRBJ2-1, with TRBD1 matching 7 bases. Germline-derived CDR1 and CDR2 are LGHNA and YNFKEQ. The trim removed 0 bases at V and 0 bases at J, leaving 2 bases unmatched. CDR3 length equals 16 residues. The DNA for the CDR3 is TGTGCCAGCAGCCAAGAGACAGGGAGCTCCTACAATGAGCAGTTCTTC. It specifies CASSQETGSSYNEQFF.

The genes are TRBV11-2 and TRBJ1-1; 7 bases line up with TRBD1. Germline V gives CDR1 SGHAT, CDR2 FQNNGV. The junction had 10 bases not matched to a gene; V was cut back by 2 bases and J by 4 bases. CDR3 length equals 16 residues. Here the CDR3 reads CASSLNPLAGGTEAFF. The CDR3 nucleotides are TGTGCCAGCAGCTTAAACCCCCTCGCAGGGGGCACTGAAGCTTTCTTT.

The gene calls are TRBV19 and TRBJ2-2; 11 bases are a match to TRBD2. V lost 5 bases and J lost 7; bases outside the gene matches: 9. Germline assignment: CDR1 LNHDA and CDR2 SQIVND (reference sequence). This CDR3 comprises 16 residues. In DNA form, the CDR3 reads TGTGCCAGTAGTGAGAGACTAGCGGGGTCACGCGGGGAGCTGTTTTTT. This encodes CASSERLAGSRGELFF.

The V call is TRBV7-2, the J call TRBJ2-1, with D possibly being TRBD1 (6 bases). The ends were cut back, 6 bases at V and 7 bases at J, with 16 bases in the middle. There are 14 residues in the CDR3. Germline CDR1 SGHTA, CDR2 FQGNSA. The CDR3 is CASRITGFGNEQFF. In DNA form, the CDR3 reads TGTGCCAGCAGGATAACAGGGTTTGGTAATGAGCAGTTCTTC.

This clone occurred many times. CDR3 DNA: TGCGCCAGCAGCTTGGGACAGGGGATGGCCAAAAACATTCAGTACTTC. It codes for CASSLGQGMAKNIQYF. This chain connects TRBV5-1 to TRBJ2-4; TRBD1 agrees at 8 bases. Per germline, CDR1 SGHRS and CDR2 YFSETQ. Germline trimming cut 0 bases from V and 1 base from J; bases unmatched to any gene: 3. This CDR3 comprises 16 residues.

The V call is TRBV18, the J call TRBJ2-1, with a tentative D call TRBD1 (6 bases). Trimming took 2 bases from V and 7 from J, leaving 12 bases between them. CDR1 is KGHSH, CDR2 LQKENI, per germline. The CDR3 is made up of 14 amino acids. CDR3 in DNA: TGTGCCAGCTCACCAGAGGGGGTGCGTAATGAGCAGTTCTTC. This translates into CASSPEGVRNEQFF.

This clone was observed a handful of times. The chain links TRBV19 to TRBJ1-5; D gene unclear. The CDR3 has 16 amino acids. Germline CDR1 and CDR2: LNHDA and SQIVND (reference sequence). The V and J ends lost 3 bases and 0 bases respectively, with 12 bases between them. For the CDR3, the DNA is TGTGCCAGTAGTATCGACCACAGATATAGCAATCAGCCCCAGCATTTT. Encoded protein: CASSIDHRYSNQPQHF.

V gene TRBV28 combines with J gene TRBJ1-2; possible D gene TRBD1, 6 bases. The germline V gene has CDR1 MDHEN and CDR2 SYDVKM. The CDR3 spans 14 residues. Between the trimmed V and J ends, which lost 7 bases and 3 bases, there was a span of 15 bases. CDR3 DNA sequence: TGTGCCAGCACTCGACGAGGGGGTTACTATGGCTACACCTTC. Amino acids: CASTRRGGYYGYTF.

This clone was counted a single time. The genes are TRBV19 and TRBJ1-1; maybe TRBD1 (6 bases). Trimming cost V 10 bases and J 4 bases, with 22 bases left between them. The CDR3 covers 15 residues. Germline V gives CDR1 LNHDA, CDR2 SQIVND (reference sequence). The CDR3 spells CATKNGHTGTTEAFF. Here the CDR3 DNA reads TGTGCCACCAAGAACGGACACACAGGGACCACTGAAGCTTTCTTT.

This clone has only a few counts. This chain uses TRBV12-3 or TRBV12-4 with TRBJ1-2, with 7 positions matching TRBD1. The ends lost 4 bases at V and 7 bases at J; junction bases unmatched: 3. The CDR3 runs 12 residues. The CDR3 sequence: CASSWPGGGYTF. For the CDR3, the DNA is TGTGCCAGCAGTTGGCCAGGGGGTGGCTACACCTTC.

Comment on this clone: Other nucleotide sequences from this sample produce the same CDR3. The chain uses TRBV4-3 and TRBJ2-7, with 7 nucleotides matching TRBD2. V trimming: 1 base; J trimming: 2 bases; junction bases outside the gene matches: 5. Germline lookup yields CDR1 LGHNA and CDR2 YSLEER. The CDR3 is 15 amino acids. The CDR3 region is CASSQGLAGAYEQYF. CDR3 sequence (DNA): TGCGCCAGCAGCCAAGGGTTGGCGGGGGCCTACGAGCAGTACTTC.

The rearrangement joins TRBV9 to TRBJ1-2; no clear D gene. This CDR3 comprises 16 residues. Germline V CDR1 and CDR2: SGDLS, YYNGEE. The V end lost 3 bases, the J end lost 4 bases, and 19 bases lay between the germline ends. Written as DNA, the CDR3 is TGTGCCAGCAGCGCCTATAAGGGAGCAGAGACCTATGGCTACACCTTC. It encodes CASSAYKGAETYGYTF.

The gene calls are TRBV5-4 and TRBJ2-2, with D possibly being TRBD2 (7 bases). The CDR3 runs 15 residues. CDR1 and CDR2 from the germline V gene are SGHNT and YYREEE (reference sequence). The V end lost 0 bases, the J end lost 6 bases, and 12 bases lay between the germline ends. Written as DNA, the CDR3 is TGTGCCAGCAGCTTGGTTAGAGGGGGGGCCGGGGAGCTGTTTTTT. This translates into CASSLVRGGAGELFF.

The chain is built from TRBV5-4 and TRBJ2-5; a weak D match, TRBD2 (7 bases). The CDR3 has 16 amino acids. Germline CDR1 reads SGHNT; CDR2 reads YYREEE (reference sequence). Trimming left V 0 bases short and J 4 bases short, with 16 bases between. The CDR3 loop reads CASSLAAIGGRETQYF. Here the CDR3 DNA reads TGTGCCAGCAGCTTGGCCGCTATCGGGGGGCGAGAGACCCAGTACTTC.

J is TRBJ2-6 and V is TRBV19; maybe TRBD1 (5 bases). The CDR3 runs 16 residues. CDR1 and CDR2 (germline): LNHDA, SQIVND (reference sequence). Trimming took 9 bases from V and 2 from J, leaving 17 bases between them. The CDR3 bases are TGTGCCAGCTCCCAGGTGCAGGGCACTGGGGCCAACGTCCTGACTTTC. Translated, it gives CASSQVQGTGANVLTF.

V usage is TRBV6-5 and J usage is TRBJ1-2; no reliable D call. The V end lost 5 bases, the J end lost 4 bases, and 17 bases lay between the germline ends. The CDR3 has 15 amino acids. In germline, CDR1 is MNHEY, CDR2 SVGAGI. The CDR3 loop is CASSRLPAIGYGYTF. The CDR3, as DNA: TGTGCCAGCAGTCGCCTCCCAGCGATCGGCTATGGCTACACCTTC.

As DNA, the CDR3 is TGTGCCAGTAGGCGGACTGAGTATGGCTACACCTTC. This encodes CASRRTEYGYTF. The rearrangement links TRBV19 to TRBJ1-2; D not resolved. V gave up 6 bases and J gave up 5 bases, with 10 bases separating them. The CDR3 has 12 residues. Germline V gene sequence: CDR1 LNHDA, CDR2 SQIVND (reference sequence).

This chain joins TRBV28 and TRBJ1-4, with D perhaps TRBD1 (5 bases). There are 17 residues in the CDR3. Germline CDR1 is MDHEN and CDR2 is SYDVKM. The V end was cut by 1 base, the J end by 0 bases, with 12 bases between. The CDR3 reads CASSLFAGLATNEKLFF. CDR3 sequence (DNA): TGTGCCAGCAGTTTATTTGCGGGGCTTGCAACTAATGAAAAACTGTTTTTT. The complete variable domain, with remaining parts taken from reference TRBV28 and TRBJ1-4, reads DVKVTQSSRYLVKRTGEKVFLECVQDMDHENMFWYRQDPGLGLRLIYFSYDVKMKEKGDIPEGYSVSREKKERFSLILESASTNQTSMYLCASSLFAGLATNEKLFFGSGTQLSVL.

This chain links TRBV5-1 with TRBJ2-1; 11 positions match TRBD2. There are 15 residues in the CDR3. CDR1 SGHRS and CDR2 YFSETQ come from the germline V gene. V shed 0 bases and J 4 bases; nucleotides not matched to a gene: 0. The CDR3 reads CASSLGLAGYNEQFF. CDR3 in DNA: TGCGCCAGCAGCTTGGGACTAGCGGGGTACAATGAGCAGTTCTTC. Full variable domain (remainder filled in from reference TRBV5-1 and TRBJ2-1): KAGVTQTPRYLIKTRGQQVTLSCSPISGHRSVSWYQQTPGQGLQFLFEYFSETQRNKGNFPGRFSGRQFSNSRSEMNVSTLELGDSALYLCASSLGLAGYNEQFFGPGTRLTVL.